One T cell receptor beta chain is described in this entry. Its matching antigen is unknown. The data stem from a study of T cell responses to AZD1222 COVID-19 vaccine. Study outcomes and limitations: The breadth and depth of Spike-specific TCRs increased once two AZD1222 doses had been given.

Germline CDR1 is GTSNPN and CDR2 is SVGIG (reference sequence). CDR3 length: 14 residues. V gave up 3 bases and J gave up 5 bases, with 15 bases separating them. Second-dose schedules of about 4 or about 12 weeks were combined. TCRdb keeps only in-frame clones here, not all; method: immunoSEQ multiplex PCR. This sample yields 100,000 to 150,000 clones, of which more than 90% are seen a single time; about 2.1% belongs to the top ten. The source is an adult who received the AZD1222 COVID-19 vaccine. The sample consisted of peripheral blood, taken 28 days after the second AZD1222 dose. This chain joins TRBV30 and TRBJ2-3; D is unresolved. CDR3 sequence reads: CAWRARAWVDTQYF. The CDR3 DNA reads TGTGCCTGGAGGGCCCGGGCTTGGGTAGATACGCAGTATTTT.